This TCR beta chain was observed in a study of blood T cell repertoires in COVID-19. CDR3 size: 14 residues. CDR1 and CDR2 (germline): GTSNPN, SVGIG (reference sequence). Between the trimmed V and J ends, which lost 0 bases and 3 bases, there was a span of 9 bases. Seattle's enrolled individuals joined amid active infection and were then monitored longitudinally. Data came from immunoSEQ multiplex PCR; TCRdb stores just in-frame clones and leaves some out. The sample has approximately 300,000 clones; 80% to 95% are singletons. The sample taken for sequencing was peripheral blood. The V call is TRBV30, the J call TRBJ1-3, with D unclear. The sequence derives from a woman aged 30 to 39 with COVID-19, enrolled during active disease. The CDR3 sequence: CAWSVQVFGNTIYF. The CDR3 DNA sequence: TGTGCCTGGAGTGTTCAGGTTTTTGGAAACACCATATATTTT.